This is a list of T cell receptor beta chains from one sample in a study of blood T cell repertoires in COVID-19. Assay: immunoSEQ multiplex PCR; the TCRdb copy retains only in-frame clones and omits some. The sample holds about 490,000 clones, roughly 85% seen once. Source material: peripheral blood. The receptors were sampled from a human donor in a cohort sampled during active COVID-19. The CDR3 runs from the conserved cysteine through the conserved F or W. Each record gives: J gene, clone size, D gene, V gene, CDR3 DNA, CDR3 protein. D genes are given only for firm matches. Some rows have no size entry. The others give once, few or many, or a class for an expanded clone.

j_gene: TRBJ2-1
abundance: .
d_gene: TRBD2
v_gene: TRBV11-2
CDR3nt: TGTGCCAGCAGCTTAGCCTTAGCGGGAGGAGGGTTTGAGCAGTTCTTC
CDR3aa: CASSLALAGGGFEQFF

j_gene: TRBJ2-6
abundance: .
d_gene: .
v_gene: TRBV7-9
CDR3nt: TGTGCCAGCAGCAGTAGTGGGGGACTGGGAGGGGCCAACGTCCTGACTTTC
CDR3aa: CASSSSGGLGGANVLTF

j_gene: TRBJ2-7
abundance: .
d_gene: .
v_gene: TRBV28
CDR3nt: TGTGCCAGCAGTACCTATCCAGGGTCAAGTAGGAACGAGCAGTACTTC
CDR3aa: CASSTYPGSSRNEQYF

j_gene: TRBJ2-1
abundance: .
d_gene: TRBD1
v_gene: TRBV7-2
CDR3nt: TGTGCCAGCAGCTACAGGGGGCCCTTAACCTACAATGAGCAGTTCTTC
CDR3aa: CASSYRGPLTYNEQFF

j_gene: TRBJ1-1
abundance: .
d_gene: .
v_gene: TRBV29-1
CDR3nt: TGCAGCGCTTTGACAGGTTGGAACACTGAAGCTTTCTTT
CDR3aa: CSALTGWNTEAFF

j_gene: TRBJ2-5
abundance: few
d_gene: TRBD2
v_gene: TRBV9
CDR3nt: TGTGCCAGCAGTATGGGGCTAGCGGAAGAGACCCAGTACTTC
CDR3aa: CASSMGLAEETQYF

j_gene: TRBJ1-1
abundance: .
d_gene: TRBD1
v_gene: TRBV7-8
CDR3nt: TGTGCCAGCAGCTTAGCACCCGGGACAGGGGGAAACACTGAAGCTTTCTTT
CDR3aa: CASSLAPGTGGNTEAFF

j_gene: TRBJ2-1
abundance: .
d_gene: .
v_gene: TRBV11-3
CDR3nt: TGTGCCAGCAGCTTAGGTGAGGTTGCGACGGACAATGAGCAGTTCTTC
CDR3aa: CASSLGEVATDNEQFF

j_gene: TRBJ2-7
abundance: .
d_gene: TRBD2
v_gene: TRBV7-3
CDR3nt: TGTGCCAGCAGCTTAGCGGCTAGCGGTCTCTACGAGCAGTACTTC
CDR3aa: CASSLAASGLYEQYF

j_gene: TRBJ1-5
abundance: .
d_gene: TRBD1
v_gene: TRBV2
CDR3nt: TGTGCCAGCAGTCCGACAGGGGATTTCCAGCCCCAGCATTTT
CDR3aa: CASSPTGDFQPQHF

j_gene: TRBJ2-5
abundance: .
d_gene: .
v_gene: TRBV12-3/TRBV12-4
CDR3nt: TGTGCCAGCGGACTTAAACATGGGACCCAGTACTTC
CDR3aa: CASGLKHGTQYF

j_gene: TRBJ1-1
abundance: .
d_gene: .
v_gene: TRBV9
CDR3nt: TGTGCCAGCAGTGCTACAGGGAACACTGAAGCTTTCTTT
CDR3aa: CASSATGNTEAFF

j_gene: TRBJ2-2
abundance: .
d_gene: .
v_gene: TRBV6-5
CDR3nt: TGTGCCAGCAGTTGGGGCAGGGCGAACACCGGGGAGCTGTTTTTT
CDR3aa: CASSWGRANTGELFF

j_gene: TRBJ1-4
abundance: .
d_gene: TRBD1
v_gene: TRBV3-1/TRBV3-2
CDR3nt: TGTGCCAGCAGCCAATATGGGCCAGGGGGTGAAAAACTGTTTTTT
CDR3aa: CASSQYGPGGEKLFF

j_gene: TRBJ2-7
abundance: few
d_gene: .
v_gene: TRBV7-2
CDR3nt: TGTGCCAGCAAACCAAGTTCGGCAGGGTCCTACGAGCAGTACTTC
CDR3aa: CASKPSSAGSYEQYF

j_gene: TRBJ2-3
abundance: .
d_gene: .
v_gene: TRBV4-1
CDR3nt: TGCGCCAGCAGCGTCCGACTAGTAACAGATACGCAGTATTTT
CDR3aa: CASSVRLVTDTQYF

j_gene: TRBJ1-5
abundance: once
d_gene: TRBD1
v_gene: TRBV28
CDR3nt: TGTGCCAGCGCCGGGACAGGGCTAATTCAGCCCCAGCATTTT
CDR3aa: CASAGTGLIQPQHF

j_gene: TRBJ2-7
abundance: .
d_gene: TRBD2
v_gene: TRBV30
CDR3nt: TGTGCCTGGAGTTGGGGCGGGAGCGACGAGCAGTACTTC
CDR3aa: CAWSWGGSDEQYF

j_gene: TRBJ1-3
abundance: .
d_gene: .
v_gene: TRBV18
CDR3nt: TGTGCCAGCTCACCATTTCGACGGGAAATCTCTGGAAACACCATATATTTT
CDR3aa: CASSPFRREISGNTIYF

j_gene: TRBJ1-1
abundance: .
d_gene: .
v_gene: TRBV29-1
CDR3nt: TGCAGCGTTCAGGGAGGTCAAGCTTTCTTT
CDR3aa: CSVQGGQAFF

j_gene: TRBJ1-4
abundance: .
d_gene: .
v_gene: TRBV28
CDR3nt: TGTGCCAGCAGTCCACGGCCACGCAGGGAAAAACTGTTTTTT
CDR3aa: CASSPRPRREKLFF

j_gene: TRBJ2-1
abundance: few
d_gene: TRBD2
v_gene: TRBV10-1
CDR3nt: TGCGCCAGCAGTGAGACGCTAGCGGGAGGTATCTTTTCCTACAATGAGCAGTTCTTC
CDR3aa: CASSETLAGGIFSYNEQFF

j_gene: TRBJ2-1
abundance: .
d_gene: .
v_gene: TRBV28
CDR3nt: TGTGCCAGCACCCCCCCAGGGTACAATGAGCAGTTCTTC
CDR3aa: CASTPPGYNEQFF

j_gene: TRBJ1-2
abundance: .
d_gene: TRBD1
v_gene: TRBV7-8
CDR3nt: TGTGCCAGCAGCTCTGGAACAGGGGAATATGGCTACACCTTC
CDR3aa: CASSSGTGEYGYTF

j_gene: TRBJ1-2
abundance: .
d_gene: .
v_gene: TRBV9
CDR3nt: TGTGCCAGCAGCCCGAGCCTCTCCCCGGGACATTCCACACATGGCTACACCTTC
CDR3aa: CASSPSLSPGHSTHGYTF

j_gene: TRBJ2-7
abundance: .
d_gene: .
v_gene: TRBV19
CDR3nt: TGTGCCAGTAGTACCCCCGTTGGGGCCGAGCAGTACTTC
CDR3aa: CASSTPVGAEQYF

j_gene: TRBJ1-4
abundance: .
d_gene: .
v_gene: TRBV2
CDR3nt: TGTGCCAGCAGTGAAGTTCTTCCGAATGAAAAACTGTTTTTT
CDR3aa: CASSEVLPNEKLFF

j_gene: TRBJ1-2
abundance: .
d_gene: .
v_gene: TRBV30
CDR3nt: TGTGCCTGGAGTTGGGGCAGCCCCGGATTCTATGGCTACACCTTC
CDR3aa: CAWSWGSPGFYGYTF

j_gene: TRBJ2-1
abundance: .
d_gene: TRBD2
v_gene: TRBV29-1
CDR3nt: TGCAGCGTTGAAGGTGGATCTAGCGGGTTCTACAATGAGCAGTTCTTC
CDR3aa: CSVEGGSSGFYNEQFF

j_gene: TRBJ2-7
abundance: .
d_gene: TRBD1
v_gene: TRBV7-2
CDR3nt: TGTGCCAGCAGCCGCCGACAGGGTAGTAGCTACGAGCAGTACTTC
CDR3aa: CASSRRQGSSYEQYF

j_gene: TRBJ2-2
abundance: .
d_gene: .
v_gene: TRBV28
CDR3nt: TGTGCCAGCAGTATATGGGGGGGGCGCGGCGGGGAGCTGTTTTTT
CDR3aa: CASSIWGGRGGELFF

j_gene: TRBJ1-6
abundance: .
d_gene: .
v_gene: TRBV19
CDR3nt: TGTGCCAGTAGTAGGGGGGGGACCTATAATTCACCCCTCCACTTT
CDR3aa: CASSRGGTYNSPLHF

j_gene: TRBJ2-7
abundance: .
d_gene: TRBD2
v_gene: TRBV5-6
CDR3nt: TGTGCCAGCAGCTCGGGACTAGCGGGAGTCCCCTACGAGCAGTACTTC
CDR3aa: CASSSGLAGVPYEQYF

j_gene: TRBJ2-2
abundance: .
d_gene: TRBD2
v_gene: TRBV5-4
CDR3nt: TGTGCCAGCAGCACCGGGACTAGGAGAGACACCGGGGAGCTGTTTTTT
CDR3aa: CASSTGTRRDTGELFF

j_gene: TRBJ2-5
abundance: .
d_gene: .
v_gene: TRBV19
CDR3nt: TGTGCCAGTAGTCCCCTTAGGGGCCCCCAAGAGACCCAGTACTTC
CDR3aa: CASSPLRGPQETQYF

j_gene: TRBJ2-1
abundance: .
d_gene: TRBD2
v_gene: TRBV7-3
CDR3nt: TGTGCCAGCAGCCCCCAGGGCGGGAGGGCCTTCGATGAGCAGTTCTTC
CDR3aa: CASSPQGGRAFDEQFF

j_gene: TRBJ2-7
abundance: .
d_gene: .
v_gene: TRBV5-8
CDR3nt: TGTGCCAGCAGCCGTGGAGTACGAGCATACGAGCAGTACTTC
CDR3aa: CASSRGVRAYEQYF

j_gene: TRBJ2-1
abundance: few
d_gene: TRBD2
v_gene: TRBV18
CDR3nt: TGTGCCAGCTCATCAGGACTAGCGGGAGGAGGGTATAATGAGCAGTTCTTC
CDR3aa: CASSSGLAGGGYNEQFF

j_gene: TRBJ1-4
abundance: .
d_gene: TRBD1
v_gene: TRBV4-2
CDR3nt: TGTGCCAGCAGCCAAGACTTCGGGACAGATGAAAAACTGTTTTTT
CDR3aa: CASSQDFGTDEKLFF

j_gene: TRBJ2-2
abundance: .
d_gene: TRBD2
v_gene: TRBV9
CDR3nt: TGTGCCAGCAGCGGAAGGGCCGGACTAGCGCTTAACACCGGGGAGCTGTTTTTT
CDR3aa: CASSGRAGLALNTGELFF

j_gene: TRBJ1-5
abundance: .
d_gene: .
v_gene: TRBV2
CDR3nt: TGTGCCAGCAGTGATGGGTTTGGACAGTCCTATCAGCCCCAGCATTTT
CDR3aa: CASSDGFGQSYQPQHF

j_gene: TRBJ2-3
abundance: .
d_gene: TRBD2
v_gene: TRBV7-8
CDR3nt: TGTGCCAGCAGCGGGCGGGAGGGAACCCCAGATACGCAGTATTTT
CDR3aa: CASSGREGTPDTQYF

j_gene: TRBJ2-5
abundance: .
d_gene: TRBD1
v_gene: TRBV19
CDR3nt: TGTGCCAGTAGTACGAACAGGGGGCCAGAGACCCAGTACTTC
CDR3aa: CASSTNRGPETQYF

j_gene: TRBJ1-1
abundance: .
d_gene: .
v_gene: TRBV4-1
CDR3nt: TGCGCCAGCAGCCAAGAGGAGGGAAGGGTGGCTTTCTTT
CDR3aa: CASSQEEGRVAFF

j_gene: TRBJ2-7
abundance: .
d_gene: TRBD2
v_gene: TRBV28
CDR3nt: TGTGCCAGCCGAAGGCCGATAGCGGGAGGCCTTGGGGTGATGTACTTC
CDR3aa: CASRRPIAGGLGVMYF

j_gene: TRBJ1-1
abundance: .
d_gene: .
v_gene: TRBV20-1
CDR3nt: TGCAGTGCTAGTCGGAAGGGAGTTTTTTCGGCTTTCTTT
CDR3aa: CSASRKGVFSAFF

j_gene: TRBJ2-6
abundance: .
d_gene: TRBD1
v_gene: TRBV6-2/TRBV6-3
CDR3nt: TGTGCCAGCAGTTACAGGGGGCGGGCAGGGGCCAACGTCCTGACTTTC
CDR3aa: CASSYRGRAGANVLTF

j_gene: TRBJ1-2
abundance: .
d_gene: .
v_gene: TRBV19
CDR3nt: TGTGCCAGTAGTCCCCTTGGGGGGATAAGCGATGGCTACACCTTC
CDR3aa: CASSPLGGISDGYTF